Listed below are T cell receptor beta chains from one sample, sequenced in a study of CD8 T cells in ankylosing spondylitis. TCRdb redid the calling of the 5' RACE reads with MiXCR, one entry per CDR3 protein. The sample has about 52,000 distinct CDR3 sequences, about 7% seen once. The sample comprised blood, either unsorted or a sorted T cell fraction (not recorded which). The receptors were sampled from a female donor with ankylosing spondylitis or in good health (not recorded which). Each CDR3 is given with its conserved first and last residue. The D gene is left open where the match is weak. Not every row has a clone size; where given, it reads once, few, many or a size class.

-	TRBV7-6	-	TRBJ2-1	CASRAGSYNEQFF	TGTGCCAGCAGGGCGGGGTCCTACAATGAGCAGTTCTTC
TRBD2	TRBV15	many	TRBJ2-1	CATSRGQRGISYNEQFF	TGTGCCACCAGCAGAGGCCAGCGGGGGATCTCCTACAATGAGCAGTTCTTC
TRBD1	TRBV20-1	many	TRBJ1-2	CSARERPGQGYGYTF	TGCAGTGCTAGAGAGCGTCCGGGACAGGGGTATGGCTACACCTTC
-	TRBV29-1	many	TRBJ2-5	CSVRDIGQETQYF	TGCAGCGTCCGGGACATCGGACAAGAGACCCAGTACTTC
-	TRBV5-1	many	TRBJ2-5	CASSLAGVGETQYF	TGCGCCAGCAGCTTGGCTGGGGTTGGAGAGACCCAGTACTTC
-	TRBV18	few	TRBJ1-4	CASSPSGYNEKLFF	TGTGCCAGCTCACCATCGGGGTATAATGAAAAACTGTTTTTT
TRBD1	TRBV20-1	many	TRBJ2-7	CSASPRDRGLYEQYF	TGCAGTGCTAGTCCCAGGGACAGGGGGCTCTACGAGCAGTACTTC
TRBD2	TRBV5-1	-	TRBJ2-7	CASSPTGGSSYEQYF	TGCGCCAGCAGCCCGACGGGGGGAAGCTCCTACGAGCAGTACTTC
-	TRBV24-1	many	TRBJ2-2	CATAELTGELFF	TGTGCCACCGCTGAGTTGACCGGGGAGCTGTTTTTT
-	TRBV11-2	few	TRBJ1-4	CASSLYLPVSATNEKLFF	TGTGCCAGCAGCTTATACCTACCCGTTTCTGCAACTAATGAAAAACTGTTTTTT
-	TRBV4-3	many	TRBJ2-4	CASSQDQSANIQYF	TGCGCCAGCAGCCAAGACCAAAGCGCAAACATTCAGTACTTC
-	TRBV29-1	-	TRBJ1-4	CSVDEGATNEKLFF	TGCAGCGTTGATGAGGGGGCAACTAATGAAAAACTGTTTTTT
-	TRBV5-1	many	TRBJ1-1	CASSGREGGTEAFF	TGCGCCAGCAGCGGCCGAGAGGGTGGCACTGAAGCTTTCTTT
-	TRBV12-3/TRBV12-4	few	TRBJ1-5	CASSPGLGHQPQHF	TGTGCCAGCAGTCCCGGACTAGGGCATCAGCCCCAGCATTTT
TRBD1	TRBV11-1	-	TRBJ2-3	CASSRLVGGGTDTQYF	TGTGCCAGCAGCCGCCTGGTAGGGGGCGGCACAGATACGCAGTATTTT
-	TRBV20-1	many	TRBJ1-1	CSTRTKTEAFF	TGCAGTACACGGACGAAGACTGAAGCTTTCTTT
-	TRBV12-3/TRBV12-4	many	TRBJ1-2	CASSFAGDDGYTF	TGTGCCAGCAGTTTTGCGGGGGATGATGGCTACACCTTC
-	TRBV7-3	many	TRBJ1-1	CASSPQPKNTEAFF	TGTGCCAGCAGCCCCCAGCCGAAGAACACTGAAGCTTTCTTT
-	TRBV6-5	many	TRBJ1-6	CASSYSEQRWNSPLHF	TGTGCCAGCAGTTACTCTGAACAGCGGTGGAATTCACCCCTCCACTTT
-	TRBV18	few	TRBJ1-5	CASSLGGRNQPQHF	TGTGCCAGCTCACTAGGGGGGCGCAATCAGCCCCAGCATTTT
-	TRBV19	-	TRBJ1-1	CASSMFGPRRWGTEAFF	TGTGCCAGTAGTATGTTCGGGCCACGGCGTTGGGGCACTGAAGCTTTCTTT
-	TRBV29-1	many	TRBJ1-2	CSVEVPESPGYTF	TGCAGCGTTGAAGTCCCCGAATCGCCTGGCTACACCTTC
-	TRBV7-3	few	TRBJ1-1	CASSFSYSRGRNTEAFF	TGTGCCAGCAGCTTCTCTTACTCAAGGGGTCGGAACACTGAAGCTTTCTTT
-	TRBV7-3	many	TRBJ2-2	CASSSMNTGELFF	TGTGCCAGCAGTTCAATGAACACCGGGGAGCTGTTTTTT
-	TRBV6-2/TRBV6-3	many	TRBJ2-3	CASSYRWGTDTQYF	TGTGCCAGCAGTTATAGGTGGGGCACAGATACGCAGTATTTT
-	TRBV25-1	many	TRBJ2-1	CASSEWGPNEQFF	TGTGCCAGCAGTGAATGGGGGCCCAATGAGCAGTTCTTC
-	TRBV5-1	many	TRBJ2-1	CASSLGDPGNEQFF	TGCGCCAGCAGCTTGGGTGACCCCGGCAATGAGCAGTTCTTC
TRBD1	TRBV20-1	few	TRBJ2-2	CSARGRQGTDTGELFF	TGCAGTGCTCGGGGCAGACAGGGGACAGACACCGGGGAGCTGTTTTTT
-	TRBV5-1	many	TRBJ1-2	CASNGGHGYGYTF	TGCGCCAGCAACGGCGGACACGGTTATGGCTACACCTTC
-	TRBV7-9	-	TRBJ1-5	CASSDDRKGNQPQHF	TGTGCCAGCAGCGATGACAGGAAAGGCAATCAGCCCCAGCATTTT
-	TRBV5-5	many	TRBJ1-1	CASSGGPGSTEAFF	TGTGCCAGCAGCGGGGGCCCGGGATCCACTGAAGCTTTCTTT
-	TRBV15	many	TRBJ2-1	CATGSQSSYNEQFF	TGTGCCACCGGGTCCCAGAGCTCCTACAATGAGCAGTTCTTC
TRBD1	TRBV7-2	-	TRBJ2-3	CASSSKGARTDTQYF	TGTGCCAGCAGCTCCAAGGGGGCGCGAACAGATACGCAGTATTTT
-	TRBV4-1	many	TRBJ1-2	CASSQPLSLVGHDYGYTF	TGCGCCAGCAGCCAACCCCTATCATTAGTAGGACACGACTATGGCTACACCTTC
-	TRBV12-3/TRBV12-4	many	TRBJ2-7	CASSDGGTVREQYF	TGTGCCAGCAGTGACGGCGGGACTGTAAGAGAGCAGTACTTC
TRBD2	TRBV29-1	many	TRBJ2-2	CSVSLRGSNTGELFF	TGCAGCGTTTCATTGCGGGGGAGTAACACCGGGGAGCTGTTTTTT
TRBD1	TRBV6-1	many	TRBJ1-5	CASSKDRRDQPQHF	TGTGCCAGCAGTAAGGACAGGAGGGACCAGCCCCAGCATTTT